This T cell receptor (beta chain) was recovered during a study of technical replicates of blood from a few donors. Method: immunoSEQ multiplex PCR; TCRdb's copy keeps in-frame clones and lacks some. The table includes some 13,000 clones, roughly 80% detected once. Germline V CDR1 and CDR2: SGHRS, YFSETQ. The CDR3 runs 14 residues. V trimming: 3 bases; J trimming: 1 base; junction bases outside the gene matches: 3. The receptor was derived from a human donor in good health. The chain carries TRBV5-1 and TRBJ2-5; 7 positions agree with TRBD1. Sequenced material: PBMCs. The CDR3 region is CASSWGQFQETQYF. The CDR3 DNA is TGCGCCAGCAGCTGGGGACAGTTCCAAGAGACCCAGTACTTC.